This entry is about one T cell receptor (beta chain). Its antigen remains unidentified. The repertoire was sequenced with immunoSEQ multiplex PCR; TCRdb's copy has only in-frame clones and lacks some. This sample has around 100,000 clones, with 65% to 80% found just once. Trimming took 2 bases from V and 6 from J, leaving 11 bases between them. Looked up from germline, CDR1 is MNHEY and CDR2 is SMNVEV (reference sequence). This CDR3 region has 14 residues. The data stem from a study of PD-1 blockade in mismatch repair-deficient tumors. Findings and limits, study-wide: Rapid post-treatment expansion, then contraction, generally preceding radiologic response, marked tumor-resident clones.

The gene calls are TRBV27 and TRBJ2-1; D is possibly TRBD2 (5 bases). Sequences were derived from peripheral blood, sampled 60 to 65 weeks after starting pembrolizumab. The receptor was isolated from an adult with mismatch repair-deficient cancer. The CDR3 bases are TGTGCCAGCAGTTTAGAGGGTCTACGCAATGAGCAGTTCTTC. Translated: CASSLEGLRNEQFF.